This T cell receptor beta chain was sequenced in a study of blood T cell repertoires in COVID-19 (dated by TCRdb to 2020 to 2022). Turning to the overall study: Samples from collaborators originated in the United States, Italy and Spain and spanned both the acute and convalescent phases of COVID-19. The material from the prospective study consisted of cDNA or gDNA derived from T cells, B-cell-depleted T cells, or PBMCs. Deeply sampled blood TCRbeta repertoires from subjects exposed to, actively infected with, or recovered from COVID-19 were included in the dataset. The repertoires were released in a freely available public database intended as a resource for research on the immune response to SARS-CoV-2. Samples came from the ongoing ImmuneRACE study (first 160 participants) plus 1,254 subjects from 6 global collaborators. A de-identified subject ID, COVID-19 status, age in years and sex were almost always included in the sample metadata. HLA class I and class II types, where available, came from metadata supplied by the sample provider rather than from assay-based typing. What the study reported, not specific to this receptor: Clinical and demographic metadata were provided uncurated, with the amount varying by source and participant.

The immunoSEQ Assay, a bias-controlled multiplex PCR, was used to amplify TCRbeta CDR3 regions from genomic DNA. The study's processing was this. The number of nucleated cells in each sample was estimated from the amplification of reference gene primers within the assay. Sequence reads were collapsed and filtered to measure the absolute abundance of every unique TCRbeta CDR3 rearrangement. For each sample, productive Simpson clonality was calculated as the square root of Simpson's diversity index over productive rearrangements. As stored in TCRdb, this immuneACCESS dataset retains in-frame rearrangements with V and J assigned. A fraction of the clones does not appear; measured against another copy, unresolved V genes explain less than half of the discrepancy, and the remainder lacks a known reason. The V and J calls and clone size come from that table; D and trimming were worked out from the DNA. This sample holds some 190,000 clones; 88% were observed only once. 1.6% of the sample is held by the ten biggest clonotypes.

Each collaborating institution followed its own protocols to collect whole blood in K2EDTA tubes. For TCRbeta analysis, collaborator samples were shipped as frozen whole blood, as isolated PBMCs, or as DNA extracted from either sample type. For this chain, trimming is 4 bases at the V end and 5 bases at the J end, and the number of junction bases without a gene match is 6. From the cysteine through the phenylalanine, the CDR3 covers 13 amino acids. The DNA shown is the 39-base CDR3, in frame from base 1. The CDR1 and CDR2 encoded by the germline V gene (reference sequence) are SGHNT and YYREEE. In regard to this clone: Its antigen has not been determined. No much larger clone is present one base from it, and per-base qualities are unavailable.

The sequence was obtained from a man aged 18 to 29 with active or convalescent COVID-19. This receptor chain uses TRBV5-4 and TRBJ2-7, with TRBD1 matching 7 junction bases. The sample consisted of peripheral blood. In nucleotide form, the sequence is TGTGCCAGCAGCACCGACAGGGATCACGAGCAGTACTTC. Its translation reads: CASSTDRDHEQYF.